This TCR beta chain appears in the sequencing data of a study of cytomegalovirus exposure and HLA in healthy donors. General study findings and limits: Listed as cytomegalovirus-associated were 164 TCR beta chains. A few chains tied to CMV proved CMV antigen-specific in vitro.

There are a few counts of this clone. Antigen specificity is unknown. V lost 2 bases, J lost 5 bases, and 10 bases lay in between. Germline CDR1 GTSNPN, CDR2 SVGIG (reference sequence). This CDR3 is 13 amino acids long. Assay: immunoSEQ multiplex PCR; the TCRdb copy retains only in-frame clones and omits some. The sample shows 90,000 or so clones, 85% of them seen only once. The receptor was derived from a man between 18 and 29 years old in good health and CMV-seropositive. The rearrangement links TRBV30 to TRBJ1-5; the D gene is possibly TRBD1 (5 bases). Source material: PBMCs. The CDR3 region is CAWSIQGDQPQHF. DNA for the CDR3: TGTGCCTGGAGTATCCAGGGCGATCAGCCCCAGCATTTT.